This TCR beta chain was obtained from a study of CD8+ T cells in alopecia areata. As the sequencing template, cDNA was produced by extracting RNA and reverse transcribing it. The table came from immunoSEQ multiplex PCR; TCRdb's copy has only in-frame clones and leaves some out. Of 90,000 to 150,000 clones detected, around two fifths appear once; the ten largest clones hold approximately 3.1%. CDR3 length: 12 amino acids. The ends lost 8 bases at V and 1 base at J; junction bases unmatched: 0. Germline assignment: CDR1 SGHTA and CDR2 FQGTGA. This clone was seen only a few times. Sequencing input: CD4+ T cells sorted from blood. This clonotype was sampled from a human donor with alopecia areata. The chain combines TRBV7-3 with TRBJ2-3; 7 nucleotides line up with TRBD1. CDR3: CASGQGTDTQYF. The CDR3 DNA is TGTGCCAGCGGACAGGGCACAGATACGCAGTATTTT.